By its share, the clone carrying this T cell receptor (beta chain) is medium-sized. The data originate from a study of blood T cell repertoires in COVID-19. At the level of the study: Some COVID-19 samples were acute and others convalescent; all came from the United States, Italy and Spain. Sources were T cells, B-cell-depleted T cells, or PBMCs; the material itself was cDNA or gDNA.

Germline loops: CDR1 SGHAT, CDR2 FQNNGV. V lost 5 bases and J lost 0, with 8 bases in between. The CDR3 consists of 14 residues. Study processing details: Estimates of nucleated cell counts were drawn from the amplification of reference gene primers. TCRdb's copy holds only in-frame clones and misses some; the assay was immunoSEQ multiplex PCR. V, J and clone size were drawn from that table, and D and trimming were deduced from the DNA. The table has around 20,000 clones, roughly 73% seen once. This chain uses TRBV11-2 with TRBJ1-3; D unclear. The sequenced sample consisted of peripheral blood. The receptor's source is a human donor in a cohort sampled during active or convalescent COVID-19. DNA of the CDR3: TGTGCCAGCAGCCCCAATTTCTCTGGAAACACCATATATTTT. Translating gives CASSPNFSGNTIYF.